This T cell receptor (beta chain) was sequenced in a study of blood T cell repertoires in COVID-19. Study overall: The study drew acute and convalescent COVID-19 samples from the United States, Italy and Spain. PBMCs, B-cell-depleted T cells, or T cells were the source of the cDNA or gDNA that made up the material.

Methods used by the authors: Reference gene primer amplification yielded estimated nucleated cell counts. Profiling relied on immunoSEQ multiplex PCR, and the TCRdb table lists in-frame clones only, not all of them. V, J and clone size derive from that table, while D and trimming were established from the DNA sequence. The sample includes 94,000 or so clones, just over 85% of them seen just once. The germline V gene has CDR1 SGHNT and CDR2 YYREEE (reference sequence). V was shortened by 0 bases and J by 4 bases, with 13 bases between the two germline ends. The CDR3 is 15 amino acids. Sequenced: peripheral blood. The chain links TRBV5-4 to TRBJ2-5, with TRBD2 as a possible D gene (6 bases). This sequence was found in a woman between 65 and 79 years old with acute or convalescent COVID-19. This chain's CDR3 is CASSLASRLGETQYF. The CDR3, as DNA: TGTGCCAGCAGCTTGGCATCGAGACTAGGAGAGACCCAGTACTTC.